The 10 T cell receptor beta chains listed next were all sequenced from one sample in a study of T cell responses to AZD1222 COVID-19 vaccine. TCRdb's table, derived via immunoSEQ multiplex PCR, lists solely in-frame clones and lacks some. Of 60,000 to 65,000 clones detected, 65% to 80% appear once; the ten largest clones hold 11% to 15%. This sample comprised peripheral blood, obtained on day 0 of AZD1222 vaccination. The receptors stem from an adult in good health.

In this sample, this clone turned up a few times. The chain joins TRBV2 to TRBJ2-3; no clear D. The CDR3 contains 13 residues. V lost 5 bases and J 2 bases, leaving 8 bases between the germline ends. Germline V gene lookup returns CDR1 SNHLY and CDR2 FYNNEI. DNA of the CDR3: TGTGCCAGCAGTAAAGGTAACACAGATACGCAGTATTTT. Its protein is CASSKGNTDTQYF.

The chain employs TRBV11-2 and TRBJ2-5; no reliable D call. The CDR3 has 13 residues. Germline CDR1 and CDR2: SGHAT and FQNNGV. Trimming removed 0 bases at V and 2 bases at J, with 4 bases between. In nucleotides, the CDR3 is TGTGCCAGCAGCTTAGACATTCAAGAGACCCAGTACTTC. It yields the protein CASSLDIQETQYF.

J is TRBJ2-2 and V is TRBV29-1; D is perhaps TRBD1 or TRBD2 (6 bases each). Trimming took off 7 bases at V and 3 bases at J, with 15 bases between the two ends. The germline V gene encodes CDR1 SQVTM and CDR2 ANQGSEA. The CDR3 runs 14 residues. CDR3 sequence (DNA): TGCAGCGCTGGAGGGGGGCGTGACACCGGGGAGCTGTTTTTT. Amino acids: CSAGGGRDTGELFF.

This clone was seen a handful of times. The J gene is TRBJ2-7, the V gene TRBV19, with D tentatively TRBD1 or TRBD2 (5 bases each). CDR3 length: 15 residues. Germline CDR1 reads LNHDA; CDR2 reads SQIVND (reference sequence). V lost 3 bases and J 7 bases, leaving 19 bases between the germline ends. In nucleotides, the CDR3 is TGTGCCAGTAGTATCGGGGCCTCGCTGAGGGAAGAGCAGTACTTC. It encodes CASSIGASLREEQYF.

The chain links TRBV27 to TRBJ1-1; a possible D gene is TRBD1 (5 bases). From germline, CDR1 is MNHEY and CDR2 SMNVEV (reference sequence). V was cut by 6 bases and J by 7 bases, with 15 bases left in between. CDR3 length: 13 amino acids. The CDR3 coding sequence is TGTGCCAGCAGGATGCAGGGTGGTGTTGAAGCTTTCTTT. Its protein is CASRMQGGVEAFF.

The J gene is TRBJ2-4, the V gene TRBV13; D is possibly TRBD2 (6 bases). Germline lookup yields CDR1 PRHDT and CDR2 FYEKMQ (reference sequence). V was clipped by 1 base and J by 3 bases, with 22 bases between them. The CDR3 extends over 19 amino acids. Written as DNA, the CDR3 is TGTGCCAGCAGCTTAGAAGGGATGGGGCAGGAGGGCGGCAAAAACATTCAGTACTTC. Residues: CASSLEGMGQEGGKNIQYF.

V is TRBV6-1 and J is TRBJ1-6; tentative D call: TRBD1 (5 bases). Germline V gene lookup returns CDR1 MNHNS and CDR2 SASEGT. With 2 bases removed from V and 9 bases from J, the gap between germline ends came to 11 bases. The CDR3 loop spans 14 amino acids. The CDR3 nucleotides are TGTGCCAGCAGTGAAAGGGGAGGCGGTTCACCCCTCCACTTT. Translating it yields CASSERGGGSPLHF.

V usage is TRBV29-1 and J usage is TRBJ1-3; D is undetermined. V shed 3 bases and J shed 2 bases, with 14 bases lying between them. In germline, CDR1 is SQVTM, CDR2 ANQGSEA. This CDR3 comprises 15 residues. This CDR3 reads CSVDDGTVTGNTIYF. The CDR3 DNA reads as TGCAGCGTTGACGACGGTACTGTAACTGGAAACACCATATATTTT. Complete variable domain (other parts from reference TRBV29-1 and TRBJ1-3): SAVISQKPSRDICQRGTSLTIQCQVDSQVTMMFWYRQQPGQSLTLIATANQGSEATYESGFVIDKFPISRPNLTFSTLTVSNMSPEDSSIYLCSVDDGTVTGNTIYFGEGSWLTVV.

This chain uses TRBV2 with TRBJ1-1; D unresolved. The CDR3 spans 11 residues. The germline gives CDR1 SNHLY, CDR2 FYNNEI. Trimming took 6 bases from V and 11 from J, leaving 13 bases between them. The CDR3 is CASRKDPKAFF. The CDR3 DNA follows: TGTGCCAGCAGGAAGGACCCAAAGGCTTTCTTT.

The chain couples TRBV4-3 to TRBJ1-6; TRBD1 might be the D (5 bases). CDR1 LGHNA and CDR2 YSLEER come from the germline V gene. The CDR3 loop spans 15 amino acids. The V end was cut by 1 base, the J end by 10 bases, with 14 bases between. The chain's CDR3 is CASSQVAGGDSPLHF. The CDR3 DNA follows: TGCGCCAGCAGCCAAGTGGCCGGTGGGGACTCACCCCTCCACTTT.